The 21 T cell receptor beta chains in this list originate from one sample, sequenced in a study of cytomegalovirus exposure and HLA in healthy donors. PCR primers comprised 60 Vbeta and 13 Jbeta primers. Method: immunoSEQ multiplex PCR; TCRdb's copy keeps in-frame clones and lacks some. The sample includes around 100,000 clones, around three quarters of them seen just once. The sample taken for sequencing was PBMCs. The receptors originated from a female donor in good health and CMV-seropositive.

This clone was found once. V usage is TRBV5-5 and J usage is TRBJ2-3; 7 positions match TRBD2. The V gene end was trimmed by 3 bases and the J gene end by 0 bases; junction bases not matched to a gene: 4. This CDR3 contains 15 residues. CDR1 is SGHKS and CDR2 is YYEKEE in the germline V gene (reference sequence). The CDR3 sequence: CASSYSGTSTDTQYF. In nucleotides, the CDR3 is TGTGCCAGCAGCTACAGCGGGACTAGCACAGATACGCAGTATTTT.

The V call is TRBV2, the J call TRBJ2-3; D remains unclear. The V gene's germline CDR1 is SNHLY and CDR2 FYNNEI. Trimming pared 6 bases from V and 6 bases from J, leaving 13 bases between. This CDR3 region has 13 residues. CDR3 protein: CASRRLSLDTQYF. The CDR3 DNA reads as TGTGCCAGCAGAAGACTTAGCCTTGATACGCAGTATTTT.

The chain carries TRBV5-4 and TRBJ2-2, with 7 nucleotides matching TRBD2. The CDR3 sequence is 15 residues long. The trim removed 0 bases at V and 4 bases at J, leaving 3 bases unmatched. Germline V gene lookup returns CDR1 SGHNT and CDR2 YYREEE (reference sequence). CDR3 DNA sequence: TGTGCCAGCAGCTTGGCCGGGGGGAGCACCGGGGAGCTGTTTTTT. Its protein product is CASSLAGGSTGELFF.

The chain joins TRBV5-4 to TRBJ1-1; D is perhaps TRBD1 (5 bases). The CDR3 is made up of 15 amino acids. Trimming stripped 2 bases from V and 1 base from J, with 12 bases between. Germline CDR1 and CDR2: SGHNT and YYREEE (reference sequence). This chain's CDR3 is CASSLSEGANTEAFF. The DNA of the CDR3 is TGTGCCAGCAGCTTATCCGAAGGGGCGAACACTGAAGCTTTCTTT. Filled out from reference TRBV5-4 and TRBJ1-1, the complete variable domain reads ETGVTQSPTHLIKTRGQQVTLRCSSQSGHNTVSWYQQALGQGPQFIFQYYREEENGRGNFPPRFSGLQFPNYSSELNVNALELDDSALYLCASSLSEGANTEAFFGQGTRLTVV.

The rearrangement uses TRBV6-1 and TRBJ1-3; D is unresolved. This CDR3 has 13 residues. Trimming removed 9 bases at V and 4 bases at J, with 13 bases between. The germline CDR1 and CDR2 sequences are MNHNS and SASEGT. CDR3 DNA sequence: TGTGCCAGTAGGACTTTCAGCGGAAACACCATATATTTT. It codes for CASRTFSGNTIYF.

This clone was picked up a small number of times. V gene TRBV25-1 combines with J gene TRBJ2-7; tentatively, D is TRBD2 (5 bases). The CDR3 runs to 10 residues. Germline V CDR1 and CDR2: MGHDK, SYGVNS. V lost 4 bases and J lost 7, with 5 bases in between. The CDR3 loop reads CASSAGEQYF. The CDR3, as DNA: TGTGCCAGCAGTGCGGGGGAGCAGTACTTC.

This sequence joins TRBV9 and TRBJ1-2; the match to TRBD1 covers 8 bases. V gave up 2 bases and J gave up 4 bases; unmatched junction bases: 19. Germline values: CDR1 SGDLS, CDR2 YYNGEE. The CDR3 runs to 19 residues. DNA of the CDR3: TGTGCCAGCAGCGTCCGACCAGACGTGGACAGGGTTTTGTTCTATGGCTACACCTTC. It translates to CASSVRPDVDRVLFYGYTF.

This chain uses TRBV4-1 with TRBJ2-5; TRBD2 matches at 8 bases. CDR1 and CDR2 (germline): MGHRA, YSYEKL. The CDR3 spans 17 residues. With V trimmed by 1 base and J by 5 bases, 12 bases remained unmatched. The CDR3 DNA reads TGCGCCAGCAGCCAAGCGGCGAGCGGGGGTTTTATGGAGACCCAGTACTTC. Translation: CASSQAASGGFMETQYF.

In regard to this clone: Other DNA sequences in this sample translate to the same CDR3. The chain combines TRBV27 with TRBJ1-1, with D perhaps TRBD1 (5 bases). CDR1 and CDR2 from the germline V gene are MNHEY and SMNVEV (reference sequence). Deletions cut 0 bases from V and 0 bases from J, with 8 bases between. CDR3 length: 15 amino acids. The chain's CDR3 is CASSLSAGLNTEAFF. CDR3 nucleotide sequence: TGTGCCAGCAGTTTATCGGCAGGGCTGAACACTGAAGCTTTCTTT.

The CDR3 loop reads CASSPTGERKTQYF. The CDR3 DNA reads as TGTGCCAGCAGCCCGACAGGGGAAAGGAAGACCCAGTACTTC. The V call is TRBV7-3, the J call TRBJ2-5, with 8 bases aligning to TRBD1. The CDR3 spans 14 residues. The germline V gene has CDR1 SGHTA and CDR2 FQGTGA. The trim removed 5 bases at V and 6 bases at J, leaving 8 bases unmatched.

The chain has TRBV6-5 and TRBJ1-1; tentatively, D is TRBD1 (6 bases). The length of the CDR3 is 15 residues. CDR1 and CDR2 from the germline V gene are MNHEY and SVGAGI. Trimming pared 6 bases from V and 0 bases from J, leaving 14 bases between. The CDR3 region is CASSPPGGLNTEAFF. CDR3 bases: TGTGCCAGCAGCCCTCCGGGGGGCCTGAACACTGAAGCTTTCTTT.

The chain uses TRBV19 and TRBJ2-7; the match to TRBD2 covers 8 bases. The CDR3 consists of 17 residues. J was trimmed by 1 base and V by 4 bases; bases with no gene match: 12. CDR1 and CDR2 from the germline V gene are LNHDA and SQIVND (reference sequence). Here the CDR3 reads CASSTPPGLEGSYEQYF. The CDR3 DNA reads as TGTGCCAGTAGTACCCCCCCGGGACTAGAGGGTTCCTACGAGCAGTACTTC.

The chain uses TRBV7-6 and TRBJ2-6; 9 nucleotides agree with TRBD1. Trimming at V came to 3 bases and at J to 0 bases, leaving 6 bases not matched to a gene. The CDR3 contains 18 residues. CDR1 is SGHVS and CDR2 is FNYEAQ in the germline V gene. CDR3 nucleotides: TGTGCCAGCAGCTTTACCGGGACAGGGTCCTCTGGGGCCAACGTCCTGACTTTC. This encodes CASSFTGTGSSGANVLTF.

V is TRBV6-1 and J is TRBJ1-4; 8 nucleotides line up with TRBD1. CDR1 is MNHNS and CDR2 is SASEGT in the germline V gene. After removal of 2 bases from V and 0 bases from J, the junction contained 5 bases not matched to a gene. CDR3 length equals 17 residues. The CDR3 DNA sequence: TGTGCCAGCAGTGAATACCCAGGGGGCGCAACTAATGAAAAACTGTTTTTT. Translation gives CASSEYPGGATNEKLFF.

The sample holds a few counts of this clone. The gene calls are TRBV5-1 and TRBJ2-1; 7 nucleotides agree with TRBD2. V gave up 2 bases and J gave up 0 bases; unmatched junction bases: 14. The CDR3 consists of 19 residues. Germline V gene lookup returns CDR1 SGHRS and CDR2 YFSETQ. The CDR3 spells CASSFGRLGGRVSYNEQFF. In DNA, the CDR3 is TGCGCCAGCAGCTTTGGGCGCCTGGGCGGGAGAGTCTCCTACAATGAGCAGTTCTTC.

The chain carries TRBV6-5 and TRBJ1-2; D unclear. Germline CDR1 MNHEY, CDR2 SVGAGI. There are 14 residues in the CDR3. V was cut by 8 bases and J by 7 bases, with 20 bases left in between. CDR3 DNA sequence: TGTGCCAGCCAGGTCGGCCGATGGTCAGGTGGCTACACCTTC. Translation gives CASQVGRWSGGYTF.

On this clone itself: The conserved closing phenylalanine or tryptophan is absent in this CDR3, likely reflecting a read error. This rearrangement joins TRBV25-1 to TRBJ1-5; 9 bases line up with TRBD1. CDR1 is MGHDK, CDR2 SYGVNS, per germline. V lost 3 bases, J lost 6 bases, and 6 bases stayed unmatched. This CDR3 spans 15 amino acids. CDR3 sequence reads: CASSEGQGPGQPQHL. The CDR3 DNA reads TGTGCCAGCAGTGAGGGACAGGGACCGGGTCAGCCCCAGCATTTG.

The chain joins TRBV27 to TRBJ1-2, with a weak D call TRBD1 (5 bases). Germline V gives CDR1 MNHEY, CDR2 SMNVEV (reference sequence). Trimming took 8 bases from V and 0 from J, leaving 16 bases between them. CDR3 length: 15 amino acids. The CDR3 loop is CASARTGTSNYGYTF. Here the CDR3 DNA reads TGTGCCAGCGCACGGACGGGGACTTCTAACTATGGCTACACCTTC.

The chain joins TRBV27 to TRBJ2-5; 7 positions agree with TRBD1. The CDR3 is 14 amino acids. Germline V gives CDR1 MNHEY, CDR2 SMNVEV (reference sequence). The V segment lost 2 bases and the J segment 5 bases; nucleotides outside the gene matches: 5. The CDR3 loop reads CASSLLQDRETQYF. CDR3 sequence (DNA): TGTGCCAGCAGTTTACTACAGGACAGGGAGACCCAGTACTTC.

The genes are TRBV5-4 and TRBJ2-3; TRBD2 matches 10 bases. Germline V gene lookup returns CDR1 SGHNT and CDR2 YYREEE (reference sequence). The length of the CDR3 is 15 residues. The V and J ends lost 5 bases and 6 bases, in that order; junction bases with no gene match: 9. As DNA, the CDR3 is TGTGCCAGCAGTCCCCAGCGGGGGGGCCTCGATACGCAGTATTTT. It codes for CASSPQRGGLDTQYF.

The V gene is TRBV18, the J gene TRBJ2-1, with D possibly being TRBD2 (5 bases). V was trimmed by 0 bases and J by 3 bases, leaving 12 bases between them. CDR3 length: 16 residues. Germline loops: CDR1 KGHSH, CDR2 LQKENI. The CDR3 sequence is CASSPPVRERYNEQFF. The CDR3 DNA is TGTGCCAGCTCACCACCGGTGAGGGAACGCTACAATGAGCAGTTCTTC.